This T cell receptor beta chain was sequenced for a study of neurological immune-mediated disorders. This clonotype was detected many times. Each CDR3 protein gets one entry after TCRdb re-called the 5' RACE reads with MiXCR. The sample shows around 78,000 distinct CDR3 sequences, 15% to 20% of them seen only once. As healthy controls, volunteers from a blood bank in Maryland, USA, were used. From germline, CDR1 is DFQATT and CDR2 SNEGSKA (reference sequence). Deletions cut 6 bases from V and 7 bases from J, with 16 bases between. The CDR3 is 13 amino acids. The V call is TRBV20-1, the J call TRBJ2-1, with D possibly called TRBD1 or TRBD2 (5 bases each). The sample consisted of PBMCs. The sequence was collected from a woman aged 40 to 50 in good health. The CDR3 DNA sequence: TGCAGTGCAACCCGGGACCTGGGTAATGAGCAGTTCTTC. It encodes CSATRDLGNEQFF.